The source of this T cell receptor beta chain is a study of blood T cell repertoires in COVID-19. Germline loops: CDR1 DFQATT, CDR2 SNEGSKA (reference sequence). CDR3 length: 11 amino acids. Trimming removed 7 bases from V and 4 bases from J, with 10 bases in between. Libraries were prepared by immunoSEQ multiplex PCR; TCRdb keeps only in-frame clonotypes and omits some of them. The repertoire holds about 130,000 clones, with roughly 85% as singletons. Sequences were obtained from peripheral blood. The clonotype comes from a woman aged 80 or over with acute or convalescent COVID-19. The chain joins TRBV20-1 to TRBJ1-1; no definite D call. CDR3 sequence: CSDYLGTEAFF. In DNA form, the CDR3 reads TGCAGTGACTATCTCGGCACTGAAGCTTTCTTT.